This T cell receptor beta chain was recorded in a study of tissue T cells after allogeneic stem cell transplantation. Study-wide context: Tissue samples with histologically apparent lymphocytes on H&E review were prioritized for sequencing.

Survey-depth TCRbeta CDR3 sequencing reported V/J genes and productive frequencies. Only in-frame clones appear in the TCRdb table, and some are missing; sequencing was by immunoSEQ multiplex PCR. The sample includes fewer than 30,000 clones, less than 85% of them seen just once. Overall study findings and caveats: Tissue-detected TCR repertoire was only partly captured by blood and spleen T cells. Anatomically similar tissues had similar TCR repertoires within each patient.

The length of the CDR3 is 14 residues. V was shortened by 2 bases and J by 7 bases, with 9 bases between the two germline ends. Looked up from germline, CDR1 is MNHEY and CDR2 is SVGAGI. About this clone: What it recognizes is unknown.

The V call is TRBV6-5, the J call TRBJ1-6, with D uncertain. The starting material was tissue from the ileum, obtained at autopsy. The TCR sequence derives from a female donor over 55 with lung cancer. CDR3 coding DNA: TGTGCCAGCAGTTACGTAGGCCGGAATTCACCCCTCCACTTT. This translates into CASSYVGRNSPLHF.